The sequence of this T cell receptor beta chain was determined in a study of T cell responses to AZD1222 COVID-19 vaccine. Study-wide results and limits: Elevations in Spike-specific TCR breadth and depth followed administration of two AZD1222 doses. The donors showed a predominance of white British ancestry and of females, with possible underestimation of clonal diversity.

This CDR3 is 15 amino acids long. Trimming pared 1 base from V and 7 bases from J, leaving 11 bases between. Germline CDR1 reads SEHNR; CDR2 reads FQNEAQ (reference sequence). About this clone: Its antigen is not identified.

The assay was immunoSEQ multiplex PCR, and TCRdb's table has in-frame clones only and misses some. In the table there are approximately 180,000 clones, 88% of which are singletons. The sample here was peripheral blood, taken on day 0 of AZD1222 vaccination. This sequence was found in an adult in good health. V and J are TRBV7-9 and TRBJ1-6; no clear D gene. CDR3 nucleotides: TGTGCCAGCAGCTTAGATGGGGATGGCAATTCACCCCTCCACTTT. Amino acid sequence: CASSLDGDGNSPLHF.